One and the same sample provided the 12 T cell receptor beta chains below, sequenced in a study of T-cell reconstitution after alpha-beta-depleted transplantation in children. Construction of the TCRbeta library involved unique molecular identifiers. One entry per CDR3 protein results from TCRdb running MiXCR on the PCR reads. The top ten hold approximately 30% of the sample, which has about a million distinct CDR3 sequences, about 31% seen once. The sample here was PBMCs, mostly from graft donor cells, taken 360 days after TCRalphabeta/CD19-depleted stem cell transplant. The receptors come from a boy in the first two years of life who had a stem cell transplant for SCID, so the T cells may come from the graft donor.

This clonotype has at least ten counts. The J gene is TRBJ2-1, the V gene TRBV7-2; TRBD1 matches at 10 bases. Germline V CDR1 and CDR2: SGHTA, FQGNSA. This CDR3 is built from 15 residues. Unmatched junction bases numbered 2, after V lost 3 bases and J lost 3 bases. The CDR3 sequence: CASSLGQGFYNEQFF. The DNA of the CDR3 is TGTGCCAGCAGCTTGGGACAGGGGTTCTACAATGAGCAGTTCTTC.

This clonotype turned up a few times. The chain is built from TRBV29-1 and TRBJ1-1; D unresolved. The CDR3 has 11 residues. Per the germline V gene, CDR1 is SQVTM and CDR2 is ANQGSEA. Trimming left V 3 bases short and J 11 bases short, with 13 bases between. The CDR3 DNA reads TGCAGCGTTGACCCGGCAGGCGGGGCTTTCTTT. Translating gives CSVDPAGGAFF.

The rearrangement links TRBV5-1 to TRBJ2-1; 12 bases agree with TRBD2. J gave up 5 bases and V 0 bases, and 9 bases lay outside the gene matches. Germline V lookup: CDR1 SGHRS, CDR2 YFSETQ. The CDR3 has 18 amino acids. As DNA, the CDR3 is TGCGCCAGCAGCTTGGGAAGACTAGCGGGGGTTACAAACAATGAGCAGTTCTTC. Translation gives CASSLGRLAGVTNNEQFF.

This clonotype was seen repeatedly, ten times or more. The J gene is TRBJ2-6, the V gene TRBV9; possibly TRBD1 for D (6 bases). Trimming shortened V by 3 bases and J by 0 bases, and 13 bases separated the two germline ends. CDR1 SGDLS and CDR2 YYNGEE come from the germline V gene. The length of the CDR3 is 17 residues. This CDR3 is CASSETDRGSGANVLTF. The CDR3 nucleotides read TGTGCCAGCAGCGAAACGGACAGAGGCTCTGGGGCCAACGTCCTGACTTTC.

J is TRBJ2-2 and V is TRBV7-3, with 13 bases aligning to TRBD2. V shed 5 bases and J 6 bases; nucleotides not matched to a gene: 6. Germline lookup yields CDR1 SGHTA and CDR2 FQGTGA. The CDR3 length is 16 residues. CDR3 protein: CASSLRLAGGAGELFF. CDR3 in DNA: TGTGCCAGCAGCCTCCGACTAGCGGGGGGAGCCGGGGAGCTGTTTTTT. Full variable domain (missing parts from reference TRBV7-3 and TRBJ2-2): GAGVSQTPSNKVTEKGKYVELRCDPISGHTALYWYRQSLGQGPEFLIYFQGTGAADDSGLPNDRFFAVRPEGSVSTLKIQRTERGDSAVYLCASSLRLAGGAGELFFGEGSRLTVL.

This clonotype was seen a few times. V gene TRBV6-1 combines with J gene TRBJ1-2; no reliable D call. Germline CDR1 MNHNS, CDR2 SASEGT. V lost 6 bases and J lost 0, with 11 bases in between. The CDR3 is 14 residues long. The CDR3 reads CASRRTSSNYGYTF. CDR3 DNA sequence: TGTGCCAGCAGACGGACGAGTTCTAACTATGGCTACACCTTC.

There are a few counts of this clonotype. J is TRBJ2-2 and V is TRBV5-1, with D hard to call. CDR3 length: 13 residues. Germline CDR1 SGHRS, CDR2 YFSETQ. The ends were cut back, 3 bases at V and 6 bases at J, with 9 bases in the middle. CDR3 sequence: CASSWTAAGELFF. As DNA, the CDR3 is TGCGCCAGCAGCTGGACGGCCGCCGGGGAGCTGTTTTTT. Full variable domain (remainder filled in from reference TRBV5-1 and TRBJ2-2): KAGVTQTPRYLIKTRGQQVTLSCSPISGHRSVSWYQQTPGQGLQFLFEYFSETQRNKGNFPGRFSGRQFSNSRSEMNVSTLELGDSALYLCASSWTAAGELFFGEGSRLTVL.

A few counts support this clonotype. The V call is TRBV12-3 or TRBV12-4, the J call TRBJ1-1; 8 bases align to TRBD1. J was trimmed by 0 bases and V by 6 bases; bases with no gene match: 6. The CDR3 consists of 15 residues. CDR3 residues: CASRTGQGMNTEAFF. CDR3 coding DNA: TGTGCCAGCAGAACCGGACAGGGAATGAACACTGAAGCTTTCTTT.

The chain recombines TRBV5-1 with TRBJ2-4; D possibly corresponds to TRBD1 (6 bases). CDR3 length: 15 amino acids. Germline V CDR1 and CDR2: SGHRS, YFSETQ. The ends were cut back, 0 bases at V and 15 bases at J, with 22 bases in the middle. The CDR3 protein is CASSLVSGQPSFWYF. The CDR3, as DNA: TGCGCCAGCAGCTTGGTCTCAGGACAGCCTTCCTTCTGGTACTTC. The full variable domain, with the rest looked up from reference TRBV5-1 and TRBJ2-4, is KAGVTQTPRYLIKTRGQQVTLSCSPISGHRSVSWYQQTPGQGLQFLFEYFSETQRNKGNFPGRFSGRQFSNSRSEMNVSTLELGDSALYLCASSLVSGQPSFWYFGAGTRLSVL.

This clonotype was picked up a small number of times. V gene TRBV3-1 combines with J gene TRBJ2-7, with 11 bases matching TRBD1. CDR1 is LGHDT, CDR2 YNNKEL, per germline (reference sequence). The CDR3 is 15 residues long. V lost 1 base and J lost 6; bases outside the gene matches: 5. CDR3 amino acids: CASSQGLDRGREQYF. The DNA for the CDR3 is TGTGCCAGCAGCCAAGGTCTGGACAGGGGGCGCGAGCAGTACTTC.

The chain carries TRBV6-2 or TRBV6-3 and TRBJ2-7, with 7 positions matching TRBD2. Germline V gene data show CDR1 as MNHEY and CDR2 as SVGEGT. Germline trimming cut 6 bases from V and 6 bases from J; bases unmatched to any gene: 11. The CDR3 spans 14 residues. CDR3 DNA sequence: TGTGCCAGCAGGCCAGCGGGGCCTGCGGGCGAGCAGTACTTC. This gives the protein CASRPAGPAGEQYF.

V gene TRBV15 combines with J gene TRBJ2-4; D is possibly TRBD1 (5 bases). V dropped 0 bases and J dropped 4 bases, with 10 bases sitting between them. There are 15 residues in the CDR3. Germline values: CDR1 LNHNV, CDR2 YYDKDF (reference sequence). The CDR3 is CATSRDRGSKNIQYF. The CDR3 coding sequence is TGTGCCACCAGCAGAGATAGGGGTTCGAAAAACATTCAGTACTTC.